This TCR beta chain was found in a study of T-cell reconstitution after alpha-beta-depleted transplantation in children. Note on this clonotype: A single base separates this from a much larger clone, so it may be a read error.

The TCRbeta library incorporated unique molecular identifiers. TCRdb recomputed calls from the PCR reads with MiXCR, one row per CDR3 protein. The repertoire holds 200,000 to 300,000 distinct CDR3 sequences, with about 11% as singletons. The CDR3 sequence is 15 residues long. V gene TRBV12-3 or TRBV12-4 combines with J gene TRBJ1-5; D unresolved. Sequenced material: PBMCs from the stem cell graft donor, taken from the stem cell graft. The receptor was isolated from a human donor who donated a stem cell graft to a child with acute lymphoblastic leukemia. The DNA for the CDR3 is TGTGTCAGCAGTTTATACCAGGCCCGCAATCAGCCCCAGCATTTT. This gives the protein CVSSLYQARNQPQHF.